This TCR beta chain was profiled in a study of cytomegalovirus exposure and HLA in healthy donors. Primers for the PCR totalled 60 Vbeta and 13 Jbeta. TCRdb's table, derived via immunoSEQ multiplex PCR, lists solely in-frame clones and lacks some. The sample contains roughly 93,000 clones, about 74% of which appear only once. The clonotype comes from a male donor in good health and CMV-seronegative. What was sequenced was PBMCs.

This CDR3 reads CASSQDIGDPNYGYTF. For the CDR3, the DNA is TGTGCCAGCAGCCAAGATATAGGAGATCCTAACTATGGCTACACCTTC. The V gene is TRBV4-2, the J gene TRBJ1-2; D call uncertain. The CDR3 loop spans 16 amino acids. Per germline, CDR1 LGHNA and CDR2 YNFKEQ. Between the trimmed V and J ends, which lost 0 bases and 0 bases, there was a span of 11 bases.